The clone carrying this TCR beta chain was found a few times. Its antigen is unknown. This entry is derived from a study of beta chain features in type 1 diabetes. Overall study context: Over all samples combined, around 110 million sorted cells were examined.

The entirety of the isolated RNA underwent reverse transcription, so expressed TCRB transcripts were sequenced. The repertoire was sequenced with immunoSEQ multiplex PCR; TCRdb's copy has only in-frame clones and lacks some. The data show around 200,000 clones, about 12% seen once. The study, taken as a whole, reports: A moderate, significant TCRB CDR3 shortening appeared in type 1 diabetes across four CD4+ subsets. Reads derived from cDNA could over-represent cells showing high TCR expression. Fewer junction insertions and more nucleotide deletions appeared in type 1 diabetes patients.

V shed 6 bases, J shed 1 base, and the junction held 5 bases outside the gene matches. The germline V gene has CDR1 SEHNR and CDR2 FQNEAQ (reference sequence). This CDR3 region has 15 residues. The chain recombines TRBV7-9 with TRBJ1-3; 8 bases map to TRBD1. Specimen: central memory CD4+ T cells from blood. The receptor was isolated from a woman aged 18 to 35 in good health. As DNA, the CDR3 is TGTGCCAGCAGAACACAGGGGGGGTCTGGAAACACCATATATTTT. Protein sequence: CASRTQGGSGNTIYF.